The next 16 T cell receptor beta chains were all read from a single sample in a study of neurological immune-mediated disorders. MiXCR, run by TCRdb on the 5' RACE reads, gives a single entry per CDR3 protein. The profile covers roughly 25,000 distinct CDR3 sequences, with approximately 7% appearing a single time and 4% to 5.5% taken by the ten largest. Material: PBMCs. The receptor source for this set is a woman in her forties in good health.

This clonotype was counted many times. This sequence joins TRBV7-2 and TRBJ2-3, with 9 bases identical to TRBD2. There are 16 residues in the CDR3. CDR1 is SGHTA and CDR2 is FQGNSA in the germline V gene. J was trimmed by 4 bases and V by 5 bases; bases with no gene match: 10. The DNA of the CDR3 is TGTGCCAGCAGCCTCAATAGCGGGAGAGGCGCAGATACGCAGTATTTT. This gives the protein CASSLNSGRGADTQYF.

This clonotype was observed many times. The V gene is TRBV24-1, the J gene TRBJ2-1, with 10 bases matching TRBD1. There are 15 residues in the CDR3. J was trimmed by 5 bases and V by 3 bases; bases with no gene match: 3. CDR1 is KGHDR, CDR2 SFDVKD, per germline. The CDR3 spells CATSDPGQGDNEQFF. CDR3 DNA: TGTGCCACCAGTGATCCCGGACAGGGGGACAATGAGCAGTTCTTC.

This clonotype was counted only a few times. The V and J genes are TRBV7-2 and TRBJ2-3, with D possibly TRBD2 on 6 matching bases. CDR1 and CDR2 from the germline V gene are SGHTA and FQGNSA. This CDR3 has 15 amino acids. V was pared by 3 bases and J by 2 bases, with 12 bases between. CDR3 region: CASSFWDSNTDTQYF. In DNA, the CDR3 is TGTGCCAGCAGCTTTTGGGACTCGAACACAGATACGCAGTATTTT.

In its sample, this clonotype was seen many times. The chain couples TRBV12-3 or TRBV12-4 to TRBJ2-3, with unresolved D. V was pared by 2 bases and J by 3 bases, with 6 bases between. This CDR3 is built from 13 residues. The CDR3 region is CASSLSRTDTQYF. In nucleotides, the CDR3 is TGTGCCAGCAGTTTATCTCGGACAGATACGCAGTATTTT.

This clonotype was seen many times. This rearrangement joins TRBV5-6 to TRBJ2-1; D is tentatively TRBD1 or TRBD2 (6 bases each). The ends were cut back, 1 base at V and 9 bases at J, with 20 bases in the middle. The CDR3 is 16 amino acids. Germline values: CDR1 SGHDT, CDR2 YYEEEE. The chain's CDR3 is CASSLFGGVELSEQFF. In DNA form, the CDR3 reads TGTGCCAGCAGCTTGTTCGGGGGCGTAGAGCTCAGTGAGCAGTTCTTC.

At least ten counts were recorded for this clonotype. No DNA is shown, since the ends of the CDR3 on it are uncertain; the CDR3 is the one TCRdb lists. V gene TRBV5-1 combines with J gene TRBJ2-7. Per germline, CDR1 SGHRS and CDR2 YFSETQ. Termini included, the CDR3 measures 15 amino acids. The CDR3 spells CASSFGPGETYEQYF.

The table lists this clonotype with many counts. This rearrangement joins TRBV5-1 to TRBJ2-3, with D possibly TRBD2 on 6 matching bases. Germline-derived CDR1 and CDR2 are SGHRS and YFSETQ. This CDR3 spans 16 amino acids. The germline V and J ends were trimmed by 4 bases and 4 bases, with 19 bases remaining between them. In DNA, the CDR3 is TGCGCCAGCAGCCCGAGACTAGGAGAGCGCGCAGATACGCAGTATTTT. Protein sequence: CASSPRLGERADTQYF.

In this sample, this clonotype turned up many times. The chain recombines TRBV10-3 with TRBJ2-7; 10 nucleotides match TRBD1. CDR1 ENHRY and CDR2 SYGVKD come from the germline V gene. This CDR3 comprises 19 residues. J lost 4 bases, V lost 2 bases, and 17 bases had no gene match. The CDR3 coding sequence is TGTGCCATCAGTGAGCTCTCTCCCCACTCGGGACAGGGGACTTACGAGCAGTACTTC. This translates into CAISELSPHSGQGTYEQYF.

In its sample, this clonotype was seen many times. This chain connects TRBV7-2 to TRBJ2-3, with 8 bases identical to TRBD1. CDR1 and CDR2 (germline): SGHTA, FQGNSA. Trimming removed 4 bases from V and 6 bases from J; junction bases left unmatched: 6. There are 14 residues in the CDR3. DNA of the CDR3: TGTGCCAGCAGCTCGACAGGGGTTACCGATACGCAGTATTTT. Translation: CASSSTGVTDTQYF.

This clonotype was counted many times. The CDR3 coding sequence is TGCAGTGCTAGCGGTCTTGCGGACGAGCAGTACTTC. Translating gives CSASGLADEQYF. V usage is TRBV20-1 and J usage is TRBJ2-7, with D hard to call. There are 12 residues in the CDR3. V was pared by 3 bases and J by 5 bases, with 11 bases between. CDR1 is DFQATT, CDR2 SNEGSKA, per germline (reference sequence).

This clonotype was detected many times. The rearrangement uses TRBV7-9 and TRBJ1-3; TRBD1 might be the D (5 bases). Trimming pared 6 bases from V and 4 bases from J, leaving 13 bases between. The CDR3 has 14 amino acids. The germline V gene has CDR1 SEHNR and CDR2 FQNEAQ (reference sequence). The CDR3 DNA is TGTGCCAGCAGGGCGTTTAGGGGAGGAAACACCATATATTTT. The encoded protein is CASRAFRGGNTIYF.

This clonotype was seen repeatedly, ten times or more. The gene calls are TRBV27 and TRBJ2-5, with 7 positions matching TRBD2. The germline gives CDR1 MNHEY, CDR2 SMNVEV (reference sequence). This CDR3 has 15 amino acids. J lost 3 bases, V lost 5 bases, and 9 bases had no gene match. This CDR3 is CASSPSVGGEETQYF. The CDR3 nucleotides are TGTGCCAGCAGTCCCTCCGTGGGGGGGGAAGAGACCCAGTACTTC.

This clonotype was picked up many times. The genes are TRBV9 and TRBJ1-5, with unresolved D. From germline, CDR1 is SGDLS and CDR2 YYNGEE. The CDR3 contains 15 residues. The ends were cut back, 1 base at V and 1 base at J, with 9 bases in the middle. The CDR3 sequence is CASSVWATSNQPQHF. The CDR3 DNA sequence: TGTGCCAGCAGCGTATGGGCCACCAGCAATCAGCCCCAGCATTTT.

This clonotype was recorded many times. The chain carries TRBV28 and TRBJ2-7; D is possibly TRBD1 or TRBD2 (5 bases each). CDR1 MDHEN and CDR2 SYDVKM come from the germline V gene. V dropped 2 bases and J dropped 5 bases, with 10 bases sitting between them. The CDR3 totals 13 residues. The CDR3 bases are TGTGCCAGCAGTTTAGAGGGGCCCCACGAGCAGTACTTC. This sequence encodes CASSLEGPHEQYF.

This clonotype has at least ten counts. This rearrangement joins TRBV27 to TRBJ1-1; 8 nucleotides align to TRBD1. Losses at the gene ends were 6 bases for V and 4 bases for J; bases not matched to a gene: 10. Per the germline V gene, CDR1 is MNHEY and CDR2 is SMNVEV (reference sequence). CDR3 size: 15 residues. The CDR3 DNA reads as TGTGCCAGCAGCTCTTCGACAGGGGTCGGCACTGAAGCTTTCTTT. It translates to CASSSSTGVGTEAFF.

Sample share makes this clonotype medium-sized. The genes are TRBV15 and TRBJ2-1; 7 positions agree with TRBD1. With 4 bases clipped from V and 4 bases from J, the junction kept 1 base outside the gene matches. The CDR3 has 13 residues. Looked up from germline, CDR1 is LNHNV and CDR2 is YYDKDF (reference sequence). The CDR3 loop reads CATSTGGYNEQFF. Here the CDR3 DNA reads TGTGCCACCAGCACAGGGGGTTACAATGAGCAGTTCTTC.